This TCR beta chain was profiled in a study of cytomegalovirus exposure and HLA in healthy donors. Study results and caveats: Researchers reported in a later analysis that a missense DCLRE1C variant was tied to TCR beta V- and J-gene trimming. Cytomegalovirus association was assigned to some 160 TCR beta chains.

Trimming pared 5 bases from V and 8 bases from J, leaving 19 bases between. The CDR3 extends over 14 amino acids. Germline lookup yields CDR1 MNHEY and CDR2 SMNVEV (reference sequence). The PCR ran on 60 Vbeta and 13 Jbeta primers. This table comes from immunoSEQ multiplex PCR, and its TCRdb copy is limited to in-frame clones, with some not included. The table lists about 90,000 clones, over 75% of them singletons. Details on this clone: Its antigen is unidentified.

This chain uses TRBV27 with TRBJ2-7, with a possible D match to TRBD1 (6 bases). The sample consisted of PBMCs. This clonotype originated in a boy aged 10-17 years in good health and CMV-seronegative. The CDR3 DNA is TGTGCCAGCAGTATCTGGACAGATCCTACGAAGCAGTACTTC. As protein: CASSIWTDPTKQYF.